This T cell receptor beta chain is from a study of response to subunit inactivated influenza vaccine. This clonotype was seen a few times. No antigen is known for it. General study points: Each seasonal flu vaccination may recruit only limited new T cells, authors suggested.

The CDR3 loop spans 14 amino acids. Per germline, CDR1 DFQATT and CDR2 SNEGSKA (reference sequence). Trimming took 6 bases from V and 11 from J, leaving 23 bases between them. TCRdb reprocessed the RT-PCR reads with MiXCR, giving one entry per CDR3 protein. Of approximately 530,000 distinct CDR3 sequences listed, 13% are singletons. Specimen: PBMCs from blood, collected about 40 days after vaccination. This chain joins TRBV20-1 and TRBJ2-1, with D tentatively TRBD1 or TRBD2 (5 bases each). The sequence was collected from a middle-aged man who received an inactivated influenza vaccine. The CDR3 region has the DNA TGCAGTGCCCGAGGATGGGTGTTCGGGACCCAGCAGTTCTTC. Protein sequence: CSARGWVFGTQQFF.